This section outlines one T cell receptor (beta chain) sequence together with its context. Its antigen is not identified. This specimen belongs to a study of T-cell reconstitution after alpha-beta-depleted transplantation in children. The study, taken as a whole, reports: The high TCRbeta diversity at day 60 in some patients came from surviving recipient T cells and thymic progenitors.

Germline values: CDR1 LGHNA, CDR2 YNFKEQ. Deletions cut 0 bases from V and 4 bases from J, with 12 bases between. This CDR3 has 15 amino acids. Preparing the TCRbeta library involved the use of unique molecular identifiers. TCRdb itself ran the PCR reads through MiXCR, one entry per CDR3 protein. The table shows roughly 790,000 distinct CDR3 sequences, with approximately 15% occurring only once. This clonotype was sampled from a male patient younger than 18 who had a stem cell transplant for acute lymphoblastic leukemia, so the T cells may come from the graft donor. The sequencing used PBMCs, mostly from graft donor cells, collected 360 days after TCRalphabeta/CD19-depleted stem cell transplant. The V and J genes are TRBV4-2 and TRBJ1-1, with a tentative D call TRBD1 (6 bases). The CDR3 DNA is TGTGCCAGCAGCCAAGATGGGGGGGCCGGCACTGAAGCTTTCTTT. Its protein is CASSQDGGAGTEAFF.